This T cell receptor beta chain was identified during a study of beta chain features in type 1 diabetes. The wider study: Cell yields, gender and age were similar in healthy donors and patients. Across the samples, approximately 98,000,000 sorted cells were examined in total. Study results and limitations: Shorter TCRB CDR3s, moderately but significantly so, were found in Type 1 diabetes patients in all four CD4+ subsets. Among type 1 diabetes patients, VDJ junctions had fewer insertions and more deletions.

As to this clone: Its antigen is undetermined.

The CDR3 is 14 residues long. V was clipped by 3 bases and J by 0 bases, with 10 bases between them. Germline V lookup: CDR1 SQVTM, CDR2 ANQGSEA. CD45RO/CCR7/CD25/CD127/CD95/CD27 staining was used to isolate CD4+ naive, central memory, regulatory and stem cell-like memory cells by sorting. Expressed TCRB transcripts got sequenced, as all isolated RNA was reverse transcribed. Repertoires were generated with immunoSEQ multiplex PCR, while TCRdb's copy carries only in-frame clones and drops some. This table holds 600,000 to 700,000 clones, around 11% found once. J is TRBJ2-3 and V is TRBV29-1; maybe TRBD2 (5 bases). The receptor's source is a man between 25 and 39 years old with type 1 diabetes. Sequencing was performed on naive CD4+ T cells from blood. The CDR3 nucleotides are TGCAGCGTTGAGAGGGTGATGAGCACAGATACGCAGTATTTT. This sequence encodes CSVERVMSTDTQYF.